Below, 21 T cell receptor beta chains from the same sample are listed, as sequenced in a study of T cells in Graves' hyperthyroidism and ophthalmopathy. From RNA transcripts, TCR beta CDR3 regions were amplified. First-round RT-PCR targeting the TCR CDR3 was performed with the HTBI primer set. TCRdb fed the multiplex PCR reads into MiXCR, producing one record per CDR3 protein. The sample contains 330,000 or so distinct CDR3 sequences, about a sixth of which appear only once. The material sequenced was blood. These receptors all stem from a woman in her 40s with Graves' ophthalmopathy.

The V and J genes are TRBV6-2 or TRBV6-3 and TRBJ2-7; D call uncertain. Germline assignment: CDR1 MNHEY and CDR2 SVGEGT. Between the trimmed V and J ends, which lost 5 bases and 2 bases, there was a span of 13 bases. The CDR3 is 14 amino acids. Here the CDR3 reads CASSRRRLPYEQYF. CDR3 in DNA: TGTGCCAGCAGTAGGCGGCGACTGCCCTACGAGCAGTACTTC.

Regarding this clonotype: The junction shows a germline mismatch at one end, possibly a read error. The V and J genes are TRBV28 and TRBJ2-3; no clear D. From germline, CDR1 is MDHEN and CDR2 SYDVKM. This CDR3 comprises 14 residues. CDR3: CVSSLSRSTDTQYF. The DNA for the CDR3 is TGTGTCAGCAGTTTGAGCAGGAGCACAGATACGCAGTATTTT.

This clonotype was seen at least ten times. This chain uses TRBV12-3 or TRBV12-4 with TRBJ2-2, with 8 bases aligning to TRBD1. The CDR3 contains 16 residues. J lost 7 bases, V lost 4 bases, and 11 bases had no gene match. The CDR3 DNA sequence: TGTGCCAGCAGTTCTTCCCGGACAGGGCGGGTCGGGGAGCTGTTTTTT. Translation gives CASSSSRTGRVGELFF.

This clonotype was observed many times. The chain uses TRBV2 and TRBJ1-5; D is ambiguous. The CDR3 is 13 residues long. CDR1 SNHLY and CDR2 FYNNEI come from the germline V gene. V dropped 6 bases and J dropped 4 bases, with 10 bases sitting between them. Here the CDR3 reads CASRDRGNQPQHF. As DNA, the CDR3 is TGTGCCAGCAGAGACCGAGGGAATCAGCCCCAGCATTTT.

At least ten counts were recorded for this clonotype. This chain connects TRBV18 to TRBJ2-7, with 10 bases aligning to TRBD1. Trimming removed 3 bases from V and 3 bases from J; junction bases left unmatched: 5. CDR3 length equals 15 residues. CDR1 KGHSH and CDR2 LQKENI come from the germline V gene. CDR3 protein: CASSPVGTGDYEQYF. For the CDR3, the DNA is TGTGCCAGCTCACCGGTGGGGACAGGGGACTACGAGCAGTACTTC.

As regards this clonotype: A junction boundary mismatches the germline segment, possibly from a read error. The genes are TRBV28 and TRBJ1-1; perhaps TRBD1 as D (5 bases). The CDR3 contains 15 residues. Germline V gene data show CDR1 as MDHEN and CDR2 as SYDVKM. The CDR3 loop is CASSASSPGAPEASF. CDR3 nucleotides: TGTGCCAGCAGCGCCAGCAGTCCCGGGGCACCTGAAGCTTCCTTT.

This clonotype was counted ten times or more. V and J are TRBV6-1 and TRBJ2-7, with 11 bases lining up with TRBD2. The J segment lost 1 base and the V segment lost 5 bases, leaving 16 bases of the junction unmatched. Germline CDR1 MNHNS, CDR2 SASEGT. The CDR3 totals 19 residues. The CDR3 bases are TGTGCCAGCAGTCGAACCTCATTCCCTTCTAGCGGGAGGTCCTACGAGCAGTACTTC. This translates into CASSRTSFPSSGRSYEQYF.

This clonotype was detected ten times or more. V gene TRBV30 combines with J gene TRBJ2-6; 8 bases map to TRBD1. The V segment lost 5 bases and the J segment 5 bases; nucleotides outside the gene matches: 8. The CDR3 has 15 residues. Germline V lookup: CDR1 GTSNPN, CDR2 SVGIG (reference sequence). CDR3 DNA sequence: TGTGCCTGGTATAGACAGGGGTCAAGGGCCAACGTCCTGACTTTC. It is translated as CAWYRQGSRANVLTF.

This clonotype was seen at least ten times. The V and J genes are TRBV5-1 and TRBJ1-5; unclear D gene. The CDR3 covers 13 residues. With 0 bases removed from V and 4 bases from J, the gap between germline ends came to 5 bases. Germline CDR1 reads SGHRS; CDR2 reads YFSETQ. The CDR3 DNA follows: TGCGCCAGCAGCTTGGAAGTTAATCAGCCCCAGCATTTT. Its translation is CASSLEVNQPQHF.

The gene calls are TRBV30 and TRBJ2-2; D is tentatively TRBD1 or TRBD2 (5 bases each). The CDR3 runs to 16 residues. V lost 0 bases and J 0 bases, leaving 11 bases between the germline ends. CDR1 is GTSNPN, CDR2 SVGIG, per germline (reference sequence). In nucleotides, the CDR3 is TGTGCCTGGAGTGTGTTGGGACGGACGAACACCGGGGAGCTGTTTTTT. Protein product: CAWSVLGRTNTGELFF.

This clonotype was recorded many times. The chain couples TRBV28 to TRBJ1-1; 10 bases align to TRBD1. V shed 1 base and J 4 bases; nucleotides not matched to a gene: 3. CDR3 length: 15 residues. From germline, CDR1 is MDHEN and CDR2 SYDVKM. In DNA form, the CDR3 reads TGTGCCAGCAGTTTATCCAGGACAGGGGGCACTGAAGCTTTCTTT. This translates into CASSLSRTGGTEAFF.

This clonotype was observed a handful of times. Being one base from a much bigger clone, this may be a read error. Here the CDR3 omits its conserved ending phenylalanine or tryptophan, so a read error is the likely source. DNA for the CDR3: TGTGCCAGCAGCTCCTCAGGAAGCCAAGAGACCCAGTACCTC. It yields the protein CASSSSGSQETQYL. The V call is TRBV9, the J call TRBJ2-5, with unresolved D. CDR1 is SGDLS, CDR2 YYNGEE, per germline. This CDR3 is 14 amino acids long. V lost 4 bases and J 1 base, leaving 11 bases between the germline ends.

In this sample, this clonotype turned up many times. CDR3 residues: CASKYDTNTGELFF. For the CDR3, the DNA is TGTGCCAGTAAATATGACACCAACACCGGGGAGCTGTTTTTT. V gene TRBV19 combines with J gene TRBJ2-2; D remains ambiguous. Germline lookup yields CDR1 LNHDA and CDR2 SQIVND (reference sequence). Trimming took off 7 bases at V and 2 bases at J, with 11 bases between the two ends. There are 14 residues in the CDR3.

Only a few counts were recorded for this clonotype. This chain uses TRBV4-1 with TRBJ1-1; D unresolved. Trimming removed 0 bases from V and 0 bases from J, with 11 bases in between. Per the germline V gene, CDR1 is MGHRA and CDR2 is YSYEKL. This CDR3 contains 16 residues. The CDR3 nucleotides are TGCGCCAGCAGCCAAGATCGTAACAGATTGAACACTGAAGCTTTCTTT. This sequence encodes CASSQDRNRLNTEAFF.

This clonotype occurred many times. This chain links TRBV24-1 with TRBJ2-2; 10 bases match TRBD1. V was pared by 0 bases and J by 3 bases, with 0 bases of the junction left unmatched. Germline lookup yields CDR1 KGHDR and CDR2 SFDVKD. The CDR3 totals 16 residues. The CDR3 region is CATSDLGQGDTGELFF. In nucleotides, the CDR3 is TGTGCCACCAGTGATTTGGGACAGGGGGACACCGGGGAGCTGTTTTTT.

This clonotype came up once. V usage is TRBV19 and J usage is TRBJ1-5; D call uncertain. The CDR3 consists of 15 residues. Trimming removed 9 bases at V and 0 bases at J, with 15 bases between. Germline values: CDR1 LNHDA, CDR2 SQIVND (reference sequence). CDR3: CASTSSGYSNQPQHF. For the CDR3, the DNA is TGTGCCAGCACTTCGTCCGGCTATAGCAATCAGCCCCAGCATTTT.

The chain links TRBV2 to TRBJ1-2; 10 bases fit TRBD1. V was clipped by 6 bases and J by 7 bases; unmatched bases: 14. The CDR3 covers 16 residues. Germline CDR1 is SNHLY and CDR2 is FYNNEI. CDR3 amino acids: CASRGDRDRGFVGYTF. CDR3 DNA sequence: TGTGCCAGCAGGGGAGACCGGGACAGGGGTTTTGTTGGCTACACCTTC.

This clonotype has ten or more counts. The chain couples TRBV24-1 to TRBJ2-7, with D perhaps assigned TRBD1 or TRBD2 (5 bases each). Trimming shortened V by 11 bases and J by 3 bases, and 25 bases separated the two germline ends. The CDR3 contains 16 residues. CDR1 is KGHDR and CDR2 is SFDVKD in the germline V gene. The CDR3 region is CANQVLGDLNNYEQYF. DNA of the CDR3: TGTGCCAACCAGGTCCTCGGGGACCTAAATAACTACGAGCAGTACTTC.

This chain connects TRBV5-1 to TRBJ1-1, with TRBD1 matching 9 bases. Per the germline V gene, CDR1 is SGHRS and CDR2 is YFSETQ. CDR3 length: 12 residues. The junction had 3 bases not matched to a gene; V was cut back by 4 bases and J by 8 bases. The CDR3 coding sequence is TGCGCCAGCAGCCCCGGGACAGGGGAAGCTTTCTTT. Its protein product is CASSPGTGEAFF.

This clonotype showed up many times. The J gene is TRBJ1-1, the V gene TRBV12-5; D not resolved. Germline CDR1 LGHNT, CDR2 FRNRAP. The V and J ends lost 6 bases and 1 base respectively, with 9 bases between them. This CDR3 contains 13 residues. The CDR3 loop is CASGRRQNTEAFF. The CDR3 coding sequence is TGTGCTAGTGGCCGGAGACAGAACACTGAAGCTTTCTTT. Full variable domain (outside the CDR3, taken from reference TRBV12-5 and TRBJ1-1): DARVTQTPRHKVTEMGQEVTMRCQPILGHNTVFWYRQTMMQGLELLAYFRNRAPLDDSGMPKDRFSAEMPDATLATLKIQPSEPRDSAVYFCASGRRQNTEAFFGQGTRLTVV.

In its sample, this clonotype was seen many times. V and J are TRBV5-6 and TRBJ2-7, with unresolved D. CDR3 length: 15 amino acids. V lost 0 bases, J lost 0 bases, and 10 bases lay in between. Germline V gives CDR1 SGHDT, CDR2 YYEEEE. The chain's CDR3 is CASSLEGFPSYEQYF. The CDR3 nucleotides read TGTGCCAGCAGCTTGGAGGGCTTCCCCTCCTACGAGCAGTACTTC. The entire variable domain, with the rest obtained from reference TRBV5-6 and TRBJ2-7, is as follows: DAGVTQSPTHLIKTRGQQVTLRCSPKSGHDTVSWYQQALGQGPQFIFQYYEEEERQRGNFPDRFSGHQFPNYSSELNVNALLLGDSALYLCASSLEGFPSYEQYFGPGTRLTVT.